The 23 T cell receptor beta chains below come from one sample, sequenced in a study of a mutant IDH1 vaccine in newly diagnosed glioma. No antigens are known for them. Sequencing used immunoSEQ multiplex PCR; TCRdb keeps in-frame clones, though not all of them. The table lists roughly 43,000 clones, around 76% of them singletons, with 5% to 6% in the top ten. Time point described: week 23, last vaccination. Vaccinated patients received 300 ug of mutant IDH1 20-mer peptide per dose, with topical imiquimod. Here the sequenced sample was PBMCs, taken from a glioma patient whose treatment included an IDH1 peptide vaccine. These receptors all come from a man aged 50 or older with glioma.

The chain joins TRBV5-1 to TRBJ1-1; D perhaps matches TRBD1 (6 bases). The V and J ends lost 0 bases and 1 base respectively, with 10 bases between them. The CDR3 consists of 15 residues. The V gene's germline CDR1 is SGHRS and CDR2 YFSETQ. The CDR3 DNA reads TGCGCCAGCAGCTTGGAAGGGGGGTCGAACACTGAAGCTTTCTTT. This encodes CASSLEGGSNTEAFF.

The V and J genes are TRBV2 and TRBJ1-1; D might be TRBD1 (6 bases). The V gene lost 4 bases and the J gene lost 4 bases, with 10 bases spanning the gap. The CDR3 has 13 residues. CDR1 SNHLY and CDR2 FYNNEI come from the germline V gene. The CDR3: CASSVQGTTEAFF. The CDR3 DNA reads TGTGCCAGCAGTGTCCAGGGGACCACTGAAGCTTTCTTT.

This chain joins TRBV28 and TRBJ2-7; D possibly corresponds to TRBD1 (5 bases). The germline V gene has CDR1 MDHEN and CDR2 SYDVKM. The germline V and J ends were trimmed by 3 bases and 2 bases, with 11 bases remaining between them. This CDR3 has 14 amino acids. CDR3 region: CASSFSAGTYEQYF. The DNA for the CDR3 is TGTGCCAGCAGTTTCAGCGCAGGGACCTACGAGCAGTACTTC.

By share, this clone counts as medium-sized. This CDR3 reads CSVTTSSFNNEQFF. Here the CDR3 DNA reads TGCAGCGTTACTACTAGCAGCTTTAACAATGAGCAGTTCTTC. V usage is TRBV29-1 and J usage is TRBJ2-1; tentative D call: TRBD2 (6 bases). The V end lost 5 bases, the J end lost 5 bases, and 16 bases lay between the germline ends. CDR1 SQVTM and CDR2 ANQGSEA come from the germline V gene. The CDR3 has 14 amino acids.

A few counts support this clone. The chain recombines TRBV5-1 with TRBJ1-1; no clear D. The CDR3 is made up of 14 amino acids. V lost 0 bases and J 5 bases, leaving 11 bases between the germline ends. Germline V gene sequence: CDR1 SGHRS, CDR2 YFSETQ. CDR3: CASSLALRGTEAFF. CDR3 nucleotide sequence: TGCGCCAGCAGCTTGGCCTTGCGGGGAACTGAAGCTTTCTTT.

This rearrangement joins TRBV4-1 to TRBJ1-5; 9 nucleotides match TRBD1. V lost 6 bases to trimming and J lost 3 bases; unmatched junction nucleotides: 6. Germline V CDR1 and CDR2: MGHRA, YSYEKL. The CDR3 consists of 15 residues. CDR3 nucleotide sequence: TGCGCCAGCAGTCGGGACAGGGCAATCAATCAGCCCCAGCATTTT. Its protein product is CASSRDRAINQPQHF.

The chain employs TRBV6-4 and TRBJ2-1; maybe TRBD2 (7 bases). V dropped 4 bases and J dropped 8 bases, with 12 bases sitting between them. The CDR3 is 13 residues long. Germline CDR1 reads MRHNA; CDR2 reads SNTAGT. CDR3 nucleotide sequence: TGTGCCAGCAGTGCTTTGGGGGGGCATGAGCAGTTCTTC. Protein sequence: CASSALGGHEQFF.

The genes are TRBV2 and TRBJ1-5, with 9 nucleotides matching TRBD1. The CDR3 extends over 15 amino acids. The V segment lost 4 bases and the J segment 4 bases; nucleotides outside the gene matches: 5. The germline gives CDR1 SNHLY, CDR2 FYNNEI. CDR3 protein: CASSGKTGGNQPQHF. The CDR3 nucleotides are TGTGCCAGCAGTGGGAAGACAGGGGGTAATCAGCCCCAGCATTTT.

The gene calls are TRBV9 and TRBJ1-2, with 7 bases fitting TRBD1. Looked up from germline, CDR1 is SGDLS and CDR2 is YYNGEE. The CDR3 covers 13 residues. Trimming took 4 bases from V and 4 from J; bases not matched to a gene: 4. The CDR3: CASSRGGAYGYTF. The CDR3 DNA reads TGTGCCAGCAGCCGAGGGGGCGCCTATGGCTACACCTTC.

This clone showed up just a few times. The chain couples TRBV9 to TRBJ1-1; no clear D gene. The germline V and J ends were trimmed by 0 bases and 4 bases, with 10 bases remaining between them. The CDR3 is made up of 14 amino acids. The V gene's germline CDR1 is SGDLS and CDR2 YYNGEE. CDR3 bases: TGTGCCAGCAGCGTAGAGGGTTTGGCCACTGAAGCTTTCTTT. Amino acids: CASSVEGLATEAFF.

The rearrangement uses TRBV4-1 and TRBJ1-1; D is unclear. CDR1 is MGHRA and CDR2 is YSYEKL in the germline V gene. V was trimmed by 0 bases and J by 0 bases, leaving 5 bases between them. CDR3 size: 14 residues. The CDR3 loop reads CASSQDRMNTEAFF. In DNA, the CDR3 is TGCGCCAGCAGCCAAGATCGCATGAACACTGAAGCTTTCTTT.

The chain joins TRBV13 to TRBJ2-3; 9 positions match TRBD2. Germline lookup yields CDR1 PRHDT and CDR2 FYEKMQ (reference sequence). With V trimmed by 1 base and J by 4 bases, 6 bases remained unmatched. The CDR3 spans 16 residues. This CDR3 reads CASSLVWRGGSDTQYF. CDR3 nucleotides: TGTGCCAGCAGCTTAGTTTGGCGGGGGGGCTCAGATACGCAGTATTTT.

As DNA, the CDR3 is TGTGCCAGTAGTATCCCTTGGACTTTCACCGGGGAGCTGTTTTTT. It specifies CASSIPWTFTGELFF. The rearrangement joins TRBV19 to TRBJ2-2, with D possibly being TRBD2 (5 bases). The CDR3 is 15 residues long. Germline lookup yields CDR1 LNHDA and CDR2 SQIVND (reference sequence). V lost 3 bases and J lost 4, with 12 bases in between.

The genes are TRBV15 and TRBJ2-7; no clear D gene. Germline V gene lookup returns CDR1 LNHNV and CDR2 YYDKDF (reference sequence). Trimming took off 0 bases at V and 5 bases at J, with 5 bases between the two ends. The CDR3 covers 12 residues. As DNA, the CDR3 is TGTGCCACCAGCAGAGATTGGAACGAGCAGTACTTC. Its translation: CATSRDWNEQYF. The variable domain in full, with the rest retrieved from reference TRBV15 and TRBJ2-7, is DAMVIQNPRYQVTQFGKPVTLSCSQTLNHNVMYWYQQKSSQAPKLLFHYYDKDFNNEADTPDNFQSRRPNTSFCFLDIRSPGLGDTAMYLCATSRDWNEQYFGPGTRLTVT.

The gene calls are TRBV30 and TRBJ2-5; 15 positions agree with TRBD2. After removal of 3 bases from V and 14 bases from J, the junction contained 13 bases not matched to a gene. The V gene's germline CDR1 is GTSNPN and CDR2 SVGIG (reference sequence). There are 15 residues in the CDR3. The CDR3 reads CAWRTAGTSGGPRYF. The DNA of the CDR3 is TGTGCCTGGAGAACGGCCGGGACTAGCGGGGGGCCTCGATACTTC. The variable domain in full, completed from reference TRBV30 and TRBJ2-5, reads SQTIHQWPATLVQPVGSPLSLECTVEGTSNPNLYWYRQAAGRGLQLLFYSVGIGQISSEVPQNLSASRPQDRQFILSSKKLLLSDSGFYLCAWRTAGTSGGPRYFGPGTRLLVL.

This chain joins TRBV28 and TRBJ1-4; 8 positions agree with TRBD1. V shed 8 bases, J shed 5 bases, and the junction held 7 bases outside the gene matches. CDR1 and CDR2 (germline): MDHEN, SYDVKM. The CDR3 loop spans 14 amino acids. CDR3 amino acids: CASRGGQANEKLFF. CDR3 DNA sequence: TGTGCCAGCCGCGGGGGACAGGCAAATGAAAAACTGTTTTTT.

The genes are TRBV18 and TRBJ1-1; no clear D. The CDR3 extends over 14 amino acids. V gave up 5 bases and J gave up 0 bases, with 10 bases separating them. Germline V gene sequence: CDR1 KGHSH, CDR2 LQKENI. The CDR3 spells CASSVEMMNTEAFF. The DNA of the CDR3 is TGTGCCAGCTCAGTGGAGATGATGAACACTGAAGCTTTCTTT.

V gene TRBV7-9 combines with J gene TRBJ1-5; D unclear. Trimming took off 4 bases at V and 6 bases at J, with 16 bases between the two ends. CDR1 and CDR2 (germline): SEHNR, FQNEAQ (reference sequence). This CDR3 spans 15 amino acids. The CDR3 sequence is CASSSDRADGQPQHF. As DNA, the CDR3 is TGTGCCAGCAGCTCGGATAGGGCGGATGGTCAGCCCCAGCATTTT.

This chain joins TRBV5-1 and TRBJ1-2, with a weak D call TRBD1 (5 bases). The CDR3 extends over 15 amino acids. The V gene's germline CDR1 is SGHRS and CDR2 YFSETQ. Trimming removed 3 bases from V and 4 bases from J, with 16 bases in between. The CDR3 DNA reads as TGCGCCAGCAGCTACGATGGGGGAGTCACCTATGGCTACACCTTC. This codes for CASSYDGGVTYGYTF.

This rearrangement joins TRBV4-1 to TRBJ2-7, with a possible D match to TRBD1 (6 bases). Trimming removed 3 bases at V and 0 bases at J, with 15 bases between. CDR3 length: 16 residues. Germline V gives CDR1 MGHRA, CDR2 YSYEKL. CDR3 sequence reads: CASSQAVGGASYEQYF. The CDR3 region has the DNA TGCGCCAGCAGCCAGGCTGTAGGGGGTGCCTCCTACGAGCAGTACTTC.

The rearrangement links TRBV4-3 to TRBJ2-3; 9 bases map to TRBD2. With 0 bases clipped from V and 3 bases from J, the junction kept 7 bases outside the gene matches. Germline CDR1 reads LGHNA; CDR2 reads YSLEER. The CDR3 covers 17 residues. The CDR3 coding sequence is TGCGCCAGCAGCCAAGAGGGGGCTAGCGGGGTAACAGATACGCAGTATTTT. Encoded protein: CASSQEGASGVTDTQYF.

J is TRBJ1-2 and V is TRBV29-1, with 7 bases lining up with TRBD1. The CDR3 has 15 residues. Germline CDR1 SQVTM, CDR2 ANQGSEA. Trimming cost V 6 bases and J 3 bases; bases outside gene matches: 13. CDR3 protein: CSVGGQLQGYYGYTF. DNA of the CDR3: TGCAGCGTCGGGGGGCAGTTACAGGGGTACTATGGCTACACCTTC.

V and J are TRBV18 and TRBJ1-2, with a possible D match to TRBD1 (5 bases). The CDR3 contains 15 residues. Trimming pared 1 base from V and 0 bases from J, leaving 9 bases between. Germline V lookup: CDR1 KGHSH, CDR2 LQKENI. The CDR3 spells CASSPQGTTNYGYTF. As DNA, the CDR3 is TGTGCCAGCTCACCACAGGGGACTACTAACTATGGCTACACCTTC.